The subject of this entry is one T cell receptor beta chain. Generated by immunoSEQ multiplex PCR, the TCRdb table keeps only in-frame clones and is missing some. This table holds about 960,000 clones, around 80% found once. The data were taken from a study of shared clonotypes between healthy human individuals. This CDR3 region has 16 residues. Looked up from germline, CDR1 is PRHDT and CDR2 is FYEKMQ (reference sequence). The junction had 6 bases not matched to a gene; V was cut back by 4 bases and J by 4 bases. The sequence came from a man between 18 and 29 years old in good health. The chain is built from TRBV13 and TRBJ2-5, with 13 nucleotides matching TRBD2. The sample comprised memory CD4+ T cells sorted from blood. Regarding subset: CD45RA-negative fraction. The CDR3 loop reads CASSSRTSGGPETQYF. CDR3 DNA: TGTGCCAGCAGCTCTCGGACTAGCGGGGGACCAGAGACCCAGTACTTC.